This TCR beta chain was recovered during a study of early T cells in non-severe SARS-CoV-2 infection. The wider study: With bulk RNA from unsorted whole blood as input, sequencing yielded unpaired chains.

As regards this clonotype: Its target is not known.

As part of library construction, unique molecular identifiers were attached to individual cDNA molecules. TCRdb reanalysed the 5' RACE reads using MiXCR and keeps one entry per CDR3 protein. Of 25,000 to 35,000 distinct CDR3 sequences listed, more than 4.5% were seen once; the top ten hold approximately 3.5%. Study observations and caveats: There was a bias toward anti-spike CD8 responses in VDJdb matching, which missed private and CD4 specificities.

CDR1 and CDR2 from the germline V gene are MDHEN and SYDVKM. Trimming took 5 bases from V and 6 from J; bases not matched to a gene: 11. This CDR3 is 15 amino acids long. This receptor was identified in an adult who was a healthcare worker with PCR-confirmed SARS-CoV-2 infection or an uninfected control (not recorded which). The rearrangement joins TRBV28 to TRBJ2-3, with 7 bases that match TRBD2. Source material: whole blood. CDR3 residues: CASSLLAEGRDTQYF. For the CDR3, the DNA is TGTGCCAGCAGTCTCCTAGCGGAGGGACGCGATACGCAGTATTTT.